Listed below are T cell receptor beta chains from one sample, sequenced in a study. From the RT-PCR reads, TCRdb called clonotypes with MiXCR, one entry per CDR3 protein. Of hundreds of thousands of distinct CDR3 sequences detected, approximately 15% appear once; the ten largest clones hold just over 3.5%. Sequenced input: memory CD4+ T cells from blood. Receptors originate from a female donor in good health, serving as a healthy control. Each CDR3 is given with its conserved first and last residue. A D gene is named only where the DNA matches it firmly. Some rows mark clone size as missing; the rest say once, few, many or name a class of expanded clone.

>TRBJ2-1|.|TRBV5-1|.
TGCGCCAGCAGCCCTGTATTTGAGGTCTACAATGAGCAGTTCTTC
CASSPVFEVYNEQFF
>TRBJ1-2|few|TRBV4-3|.
TGCGCCAGCAGCCTCGGCCGGGGGCTCTACACCTTC
CASSLGRGLYTF
>TRBJ1-1|.|TRBV20-1|.
TGCAGTGCTAGGGGGTCGAGGGAGTCAGCTTTCTTT
CSARGSRESAFF
>TRBJ1-5|many|TRBV12-3/TRBV12-4|TRBD1
TGTGCCAGCAGTTTAGCAGGGGGCAGGCAGCCCCAGCATTTT
CASSLAGGRQPQHF
>TRBJ2-2|many|TRBV4-3|.
TGCGCCAGCAGCCAACTAACGGGCCAATCGAACACCGGGGAGCTGTTTTTT
CASSQLTGQSNTGELFF
>TRBJ1-1|.|TRBV6-1|.
TGTGCCAGCCCCCCCCGGGCGAGGAACACTGAAGCTTTCTTT
CASPPRARNTEAFF
>TRBJ2-1|many|TRBV20-1|.
TGCAGTGCTAGAGAGCAGGGAGGCGGAGATGAGCAGTTCTTC
CSAREQGGGDEQFF
>TRBJ2-5|few|TRBV20-1|TRBD1
TGCAGTGCAAGAAGGACAGGGGGCTGGAATCAAGAGACCCAGTACTTC
CSARRTGGWNQETQYF
>TRBJ1-5|many|TRBV20-1|.
TGCAGTGCTTCGCGGACGGGGAGCAATCAGCCCCAGCATTTT
CSASRTGSNQPQHF
>TRBJ2-1|.|TRBV12-3/TRBV12-4|TRBD2
TGTGCCAGCGGGCGAGCTAGCGGGTGGAGTAGCTCCTACAATGAGCAGTTCTTC
CASGRASGWSSSYNEQFF
>TRBJ2-7|.|TRBV5-1|TRBD2
TGCGCCAGCAGCTTGGTCGCTAGCGGAGAGCAGTACTTC
CASSLVASGEQYF
>TRBJ2-6|.|TRBV6-5|.
TGTGCCAGCATGGACGTACGTAAGGCTGGGGCCAACGTCCTGACTTTC
CASMDVRKAGANVLTF
>TRBJ2-6|few|TRBV12-3/TRBV12-4|.
TGTGCCAGCAGTTTAAGGACAGGGAGGGTCGGCAACGTCCTGACTTTC
CASSLRTGRVGNVLTF
>TRBJ2-1|few|TRBV5-1|TRBD1
TGCGCCAGTAACCCCAGGGGGCCCCTCTACAATGAGCAGTTCTTC
CASNPRGPLYNEQFF
>TRBJ2-5|.|TRBV5-5|.
TGTGCCAGCAGCTTGGTGGATGCCGGACGAGAGACCCAGTACTTC
CASSLVDAGRETQYF
>TRBJ2-5|many|TRBV6-6|.
TGTGCCAGCAGTGGCATGGGGGCGAACCAAGAGACCCAGTACTTC
CASSGMGANQETQYF
>TRBJ2-7|.|TRBV7-3|TRBD2
TGTGCCAGCAGCTTAACGACGCCTAGCGGTGCCTACGAGCAGTACTTC
CASSLTTPSGAYEQYF
>TRBJ2-3|.|TRBV6-6|.
TGTGTCTCGGGGGAGCGCGATCTTGGCACAGATACGCAGTATTTT
CVSGERDLGTDTQYF
>TRBJ2-3|few|TRBV7-9|.
TGTGCCAGCAGCTTCCCAGGGACACGCACAGATACGCAGTATTTT
CASSFPGTRTDTQYF
>TRBJ2-2|many|TRBV11-2|.
TGTGCCAGCAGCTATGGGCGGGCTGACACCGGGGAGCTGTTTTTT
CASSYGRADTGELFF
>TRBJ1-4|.|TRBV7-9|TRBD1
TGTGCCAGCAGCTTGGACAGGGGTAGCGCAAAACTGTTTTTT
CASSLDRGSAKLFF
>TRBJ2-2|.|TRBV5-1|.
TGCGCCAGCAGCTTGGTAGGGGAAACCGGGGAGCTGTTTTTT
CASSLVGETGELFF
>TRBJ2-3|many|TRBV27|.
TGTGCCAGCAGTTTCGGGAACCAGGCATACACAGATACGCAGTATTTT
CASSFGNQAYTDTQYF
>TRBJ1-4|.|TRBV12-3/TRBV12-4|.
TGTGCCAGCAGTGTCGGGGGCTGGGAAAAACTGTTTTTT
CASSVGGWEKLFF
>TRBJ2-1|few|TRBV5-5|.
TGTGCCAGCAGCTTCTCAGGGGACACGGAGCAGTTCTTC
CASSFSGDTEQFF
>TRBJ2-1|once|TRBV30|.
TGTGCCTGGGATCCCGGGAGCAATGAGCAGTTCTTC
CAWDPGSNEQFF
>TRBJ1-2|many|TRBV29-1|TRBD1
TGCAGCGTTGAAACCGGGACAGGAGGTGGCTACACCTTC
CSVETGTGGGYTF
>TRBJ1-3|.|TRBV11-2|.
TGTGCCAGCTCTGGGGAAGGCTACTCTGGAAACACCATATATTTT
CASSGEGYSGNTIYF
>TRBJ1-2|few|TRBV5-1|.
TGCGCCAGCAGCTCTCGAGCGGTGATGGGCTACACCTTC
CASSSRAVMGYTF
>TRBJ1-3|.|TRBV5-1|.
TGCGCCAGCCAACTTAGTGGGGCTGGAAACACCATATATTTT
CASQLSGAGNTIYF
>TRBJ2-2|.|TRBV20-1|.
TGCAGTGCTAGTACACGGGGACATCCGATCACCGGGGAGCTGTTTTTT
CSASTRGHPITGELFF
>TRBJ2-2|few|TRBV7-8|TRBD1
TGTGCCAGCCGCAGGACAGGGGACACCGGGGAGCTGTTTTTT
CASRRTGDTGELFF
>TRBJ2-7|few|TRBV4-3|.
TGCGCCAGCAGCCAAGACCTAACCTACGAGCAGTACTTC
CASSQDLTYEQYF
>TRBJ2-7|few|TRBV5-1|TRBD1
TGCGCCAGCAGCTTAGCGACAGGGTGGACCTACGAGCAGTACTTC
CASSLATGWTYEQYF
>TRBJ2-3|many|TRBV11-2|.
TGTGCCAGCAGCTTACTTCTGGGACTTACCACAGATACGCAGTATTTT
CASSLLLGLTTDTQYF
>TRBJ2-5|many|TRBV4-1|.
TGCGCCAGCAGCCCTGTACTTATGGGGGAGACCCAGTACTTC
CASSPVLMGETQYF
>TRBJ2-3|.|TRBV15|.
TGTGCCACCAGCAGAGTAGTCGATACGCAGTATTTT
CATSRVVDTQYF
>TRBJ1-1|.|TRBV6-5|.
TGTGCCAGCAGACTCGGGACACACACTGAAGCTTTCTTT
CASRLGTHTEAFF
>TRBJ2-1|.|TRBV4-2|TRBD2
TGTGCCAGCAGCCAAGACGGGACTAGCGGGAGTTATGAGCAGTTCTTC
CASSQDGTSGSYEQFF
>TRBJ1-3|few|TRBV5-1|TRBD1
TGCGCCAGCAGCATAAAACCAAAGTCGTCGGGACAGGGCTCTGGAAACACCATATATTTT
CASSIKPKSSGQGSGNTIYF
>TRBJ2-7|few|TRBV3-1|TRBD1
TGTGCCAGCGGGGAGAGGACAGGGCGGAGACTCTACGAGCAGTACTTC
CASGERTGRRLYEQYF
>TRBJ2-1|.|TRBV7-6|.
TGTGCCAGCAGCTCCTCCCCGGCGGGAATTTACAATGAGCAGTTCTTC
CASSSSPAGIYNEQFF
>TRBJ2-6|many|TRBV20-1|.
TGCAGTGCCCGGGACTCTGGGGCCAACGTCCTGACTTTC
CSARDSGANVLTF
>TRBJ2-7|many|TRBV5-5|TRBD1
TGTGCCAGCAGCTTCTCCGGGACAGTCAACTCCTACGAGCAGTACTTC
CASSFSGTVNSYEQYF